The clone carrying this TCR beta chain was counted at least ten times. The antigen remains unidentified. A junction end diverges from the germline sequence, so it may reflect a read error. Per the germline V gene, CDR1 is SGHTA and CDR2 is FQGNSA. CDR3 length: 13 residues. TCRdb re-called the reads with MiXCR, one entry per CDR3 protein. The sample yields 200,000 to 300,000 distinct CDR3 sequences, around 13% seen once. The data were obtained in a study of T cell repertoires in cytomegalovirus infection. Background on the study: Public TCR beta signatures provided an indication of both CMV infection and a matching HLA type.

Study findings and constraints: Identification of carriers of CMV plus the relevant HLA was achieved through cumulative public TCR beta family frequency. Clonotypes of TCR beta that were HLA-C-restricted and CMV-specific dominated the ex vivo response.

This clonotype was obtained from a human donor in good health (CMV status not recorded). Some clones in this sample may be carry-over from other donors' samples. Sample: PBMCs. The chain uses TRBV7-2 and TRBJ2-1; perhaps D is TRBD1 or TRBD2 (5 bases each). The CDR3 loop is CASRQPGRNEQFF. CDR3 sequence (DNA): TGTGCCAGCAGGCAGCCGGGACGAAATGAACAGTTCTTC.